The rows below give T cell receptor beta chains drawn from one sample of a study of cytomegalovirus exposure and HLA in healthy donors. Only in-frame clones appear in the TCRdb table, and some are missing; sequencing was by immunoSEQ multiplex PCR. The sample has 65,000 to 95,000 clones; around 79% are singletons. The sample comprised PBMCs. These receptors were collected from a man between 25 and 39 years old in good health and CMV-seronegative. Each CDR3 is given with its conserved first and last residue. A D gene is named only where the DNA matches it firmly. Only some rows state a clone size, as once, few, many or a class for expanded clones.

J gene | D gene | clone size | V gene | CDR3 protein | CDR3 DNA
TRBJ1-1 | NA | NA | TRBV2 | CASSEDREVTEAFF | TGTGCCAGCAGTGAAGACAGGGAAGTTACTGAAGCTTTCTTT
TRBJ2-5 | TRBD2 | NA | TRBV11-1 | CASSLELAGGRETQYF | TGTGCCAGCAGCTTAGAACTAGCGGGAGGCCGGGAGACCCAGTACTTC
TRBJ1-1 | TRBD1 | few | TRBV6-5 | CASSSGTGLKAEAFF | TGTGCCAGCAGTTCAGGGACAGGGTTGAAGGCTGAAGCTTTCTTT
TRBJ2-1 | TRBD2 | NA | TRBV6-1 | CASSQSGSGGNEQFF | TGTGCCAGCAGCCAGAGCGGGAGTGGGGGCAATGAGCAGTTCTTC
TRBJ2-1 | TRBD2 | NA | TRBV10-3 | CAISEPGGTSGSTEQFF | TGTGCCATCAGTGAGCCGGGGGGGACTAGCGGGAGTACTGAGCAGTTCTTC
TRBJ2-5 | TRBD2 | NA | TRBV7-6 | CASSITGTRRETQYF | TGTGCCAGCAGCATCACCGGGACTAGGAGAGAGACCCAGTACTTC
TRBJ2-1 | NA | NA | TRBV7-2 | CASSFGGAKTYNEQFF | TGTGCCAGCAGCTTTGGGGGGGCTAAGACCTACAATGAGCAGTTCTTC
TRBJ1-6 | TRBD1 | NA | TRBV6-1 | CASSEEQGASSPLHF | TGTGCCAGCAGTGAAGAGCAGGGGGCAAGTTCACCCCTCCACTTT
TRBJ1-1 | TRBD1 | NA | TRBV5-4 | CASSSSRDRPDTEAFF | TGTGCCAGCAGCTCGTCCCGGGACAGGCCGGATACTGAAGCTTTCTTT
TRBJ2-5 | TRBD1 | once | TRBV5-1 | CASSFDRGHQETQYF | TGCGCCAGCAGCTTTGACAGGGGGCACCAAGAGACCCAGTACTTC
TRBJ2-1 | TRBD1 | NA | TRBV5-1 | CASSPPRTGVDEQFF | TGCGCCAGCAGCCCCCCCCGGACAGGGGTCGATGAGCAGTTCTTC
TRBJ1-4 | NA | NA | TRBV27 | CASSRGGYEKLFF | TGTGCCAGCAGCCGCGGAGGCTATGAAAAACTGTTTTTT
TRBJ2-1 | NA | few | TRBV6-1 | CASSEGLEANEQFF | TGTGCCAGCAGTGAAGGACTAGAGGCTAATGAGCAGTTCTTC
TRBJ2-5 | NA | NA | TRBV27 | CASRASYQETQYF | TGTGCCAGCAGGGCATCGTACCAAGAGACCCAGTACTTC
TRBJ1-1 | TRBD1 | few | TRBV5-1 | CASSVRQGEGEAFF | TGCGCCAGCAGCGTAAGACAGGGGGAGGGTGAAGCTTTCTTT
TRBJ1-1 | NA | few | TRBV6-1 | CASRGTIKEAFF | TGTGCCAGCAGGGGGACAATTAAAGAAGCTTTCTTT
TRBJ1-2 | NA | NA | TRBV5-5 | CASSLGVERLTYGYTF | TGTGCCAGCAGCTTGGGGGTAGAGAGACTGACCTATGGCTACACCTTC
TRBJ1-3 | TRBD1 | NA | TRBV28 | CASRQGAGGNTIYF | TGTGCCAGCCGACAGGGGGCGGGTGGAAACACCATATATTTT
TRBJ1-1 | TRBD1 | few | TRBV6-6 | CASLQGGYTEAFF | TGTGCCAGTCTACAGGGGGGGTACACTGAAGCTTTCTTT
TRBJ1-2 | NA | NA | TRBV18 | CASSQGRGYGYTF | TGTGCCAGCTCACAAGGACGGGGTTATGGCTACACCTTC
TRBJ1-1 | TRBD1 | NA | TRBV15 | CATSRDRTGGAFF | TGTGCCACCAGCAGAGATCGGACAGGGGGAGCTTTCTTT
TRBJ2-7 | NA | NA | TRBV14 | CASSLGGLRYEQYF | TGTGCCAGCAGCCTGGGGGGTTTGAGATACGAGCAGTACTTC
TRBJ2-1 | TRBD2 | once | TRBV18 | CASSPGGKILSYNEQFF | TGTGCCAGCTCACCCGGGGGGAAGATCCTCTCCTACAATGAGCAGTTCTTC
TRBJ1-6 | NA | NA | TRBV6-5 | CASKKQQGINSPLHF | TGTGCCAGCAAAAAGCAACAGGGCATTAATTCACCCCTCCACTTT
TRBJ2-5 | TRBD1 | NA | TRBV7-9 | CASSFDRGIETQYF | TGTGCCAGCAGCTTCGACAGGGGAATAGAGACCCAGTACTTC
TRBJ2-2 | TRBD2 | NA | TRBV6-5 | CASRGPGGPGELFF | TGTGCCAGCAGGGGGCCGGGGGGGCCCGGGGAGCTGTTTTTT
TRBJ2-1 | TRBD1 | few | TRBV25-1 | CASGDSSYNEQFF | TGTGCCAGCGGGGACAGCTCCTACAATGAGCAGTTCTTC
TRBJ1-1 | TRBD1 | NA | TRBV7-8 | CASRPGGNTEAFF | TGTGCCAGCAGACCAGGGGGGAACACTGAAGCTTTCTTT
TRBJ1-2 | TRBD1 | NA | TRBV29-1 | CSVWDSRGGYTF | TGCAGCGTCTGGGACAGCAGGGGAGGCTACACCTTC
TRBJ1-6 | NA | NA | TRBV7-2 | CASSPGVHNSPLHF | TGTGCCAGCAGCCCAGGGGTGCATAATTCACCCCTCCACTTT
TRBJ1-3 | TRBD1 | NA | TRBV9 | CASGQGTGNTIYF | TGTGCCAGCGGACAGGGTACTGGAAACACCATATATTTT
TRBJ2-7 | NA | NA | TRBV18 | CASSPGASTYEQYF | TGTGCCAGCTCACCGGGCGCGAGCACCTACGAGCAGTACTTC
TRBJ2-5 | TRBD2 | NA | TRBV29-1 | CSVSGLVSETQYF | TGCAGCGTCTCGGGACTAGTGTCGGAGACCCAGTACTTC
TRBJ1-5 | NA | once | TRBV4-1 | CASSQEGVEPQHF | TGCGCCAGCAGCCAAGAAGGGGTCGAGCCCCAGCATTTT
TRBJ1-3 | NA | few | TRBV5-6 | CASSFRLRGNSGNTIYF | TGTGCCAGCAGCTTCCGCCTCCGGGGAAATTCTGGAAACACCATATATTTT
TRBJ1-5 | NA | NA | TRBV6-1 | CASSEAWQRSNQPQHF | TGTGCCAGCAGTGAAGCCTGGCAGCGTAGCAATCAGCCCCAGCATTTT
TRBJ1-6 | TRBD1 | NA | TRBV7-6 | CASSLRDREFSPLHF | TGTGCCAGCAGCTTAAGGGACAGGGAGTTCTCACCCCTCCACTTT
TRBJ2-4 | TRBD1 | NA | TRBV18 | CASSETGGTLAKNIQYF | TGTGCCAGCTCCGAGACAGGGGGGACCTTAGCCAAAAACATTCAGTACTTC
TRBJ2-1 | TRBD2 | NA | TRBV19 | CASSSPTSAEQFF | TGTGCCAGTAGTTCCCCGACTAGCGCCGAGCAGTTCTTC
TRBJ2-5 | TRBD2 | NA | TRBV29-1 | CSVGGLAGLQETQYF | TGCAGCGTAGGGGGACTAGCGGGGTTACAAGAGACCCAGTACTTC
TRBJ1-5 | NA | NA | TRBV5-6 | CASSLAGGARVDQPQHF | TGTGCCAGCAGCTTGGCCGGGGGAGCGAGAGTAGATCAGCCCCAGCATTTT
TRBJ2-7 | NA | NA | TRBV29-1 | CSVVAASYEQYF | TGCAGCGTTGTGGCGGCATCCTACGAGCAGTACTTC
TRBJ1-1 | NA | NA | TRBV25-1 | CASWGLRNTEAFF | TGTGCCAGCTGGGGCCTGAGAAACACTGAAGCTTTCTTT
TRBJ2-2 | NA | NA | TRBV6-5 | CASSYSRGMGTGELFF | TGTGCCAGCAGTTACTCAAGAGGGATGGGTACCGGGGAGCTGTTTTTT
TRBJ1-2 | TRBD1 | once | TRBV27 | CASSFFSQGAQGYTF | TGTGCCAGCAGTTTTTTCTCCCAGGGGGCGCAAGGCTACACCTTC
TRBJ2-1 | TRBD1 | NA | TRBV7-2 | CASSLGGGGSSSYNEQFF | TGTGCCAGCAGCTTAGGAGGGGGCGGGTCAAGCTCCTACAATGAGCAGTTCTTC
TRBJ1-6 | TRBD1 | NA | TRBV7-2 | CASSVQGAGDSPLHF | TGTGCCAGCAGTGTACAGGGGGCAGGGGATTCACCCCTCCACTTT
TRBJ1-1 | NA | NA | TRBV10-1 | CASSESRVTEAFF | TGCGCCAGCAGTGAGTCTCGGGTCACTGAAGCTTTCTTT
TRBJ2-1 | NA | NA | TRBV29-1 | CSVVWANSYNEQFF | TGCAGCGTTGTCTGGGCGAACTCCTACAATGAGCAGTTCTTC
TRBJ1-1 | NA | NA | TRBV7-9 | CASSHNTEAFF | TGTGCCAGCAGCCATAACACTGAAGCTTTCTTT